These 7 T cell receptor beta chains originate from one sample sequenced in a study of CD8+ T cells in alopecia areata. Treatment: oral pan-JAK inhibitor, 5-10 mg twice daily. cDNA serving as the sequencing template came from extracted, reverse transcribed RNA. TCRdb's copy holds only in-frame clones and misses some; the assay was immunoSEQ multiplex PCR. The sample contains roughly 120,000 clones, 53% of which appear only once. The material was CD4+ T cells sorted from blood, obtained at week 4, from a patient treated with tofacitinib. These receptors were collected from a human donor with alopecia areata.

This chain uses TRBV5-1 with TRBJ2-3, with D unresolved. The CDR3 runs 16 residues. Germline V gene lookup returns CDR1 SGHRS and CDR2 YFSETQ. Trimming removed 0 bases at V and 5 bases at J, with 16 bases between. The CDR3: CASSLDPLGNLDTQYF. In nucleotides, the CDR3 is TGCGCCAGCAGCTTGGATCCCTTGGGGAATTTAGATACGCAGTATTTT.

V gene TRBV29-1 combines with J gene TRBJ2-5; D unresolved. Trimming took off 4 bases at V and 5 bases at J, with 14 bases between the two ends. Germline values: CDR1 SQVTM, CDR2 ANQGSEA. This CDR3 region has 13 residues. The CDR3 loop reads CSVVIVLGETQYF. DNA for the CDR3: TGCAGCGTTGTGATCGTCCTGGGGGAGACCCAGTACTTC.

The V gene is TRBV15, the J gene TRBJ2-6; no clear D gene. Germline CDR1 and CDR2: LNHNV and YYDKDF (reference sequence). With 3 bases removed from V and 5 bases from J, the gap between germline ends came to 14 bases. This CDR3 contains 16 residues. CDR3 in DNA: TGTGCCACCAGCAGGGATCAAACAATCCGGGCCAACGTCCTGACTTTC. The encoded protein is CATSRDQTIRANVLTF.

The CDR3 reads CASSLEQLSGNTIYF. The DNA of the CDR3 is TGTGCCAGCAGCTTAGAGCAGCTCTCTGGAAACACCATATATTTT. The rearrangement links TRBV7-9 to TRBJ1-3; D uncertain. Germline V gene lookup returns CDR1 SEHNR and CDR2 FQNEAQ (reference sequence). This CDR3 comprises 15 residues. Between the trimmed V and J ends, which lost 1 base and 0 bases, there was a span of 7 bases.

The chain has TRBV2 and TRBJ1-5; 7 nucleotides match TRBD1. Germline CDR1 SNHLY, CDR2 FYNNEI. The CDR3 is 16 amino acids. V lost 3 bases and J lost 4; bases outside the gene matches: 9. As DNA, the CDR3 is TGTGCCAGCAGTGAGCGGACAGGCATCTTTAATCAGCCCCAGCATTTT. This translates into CASSERTGIFNQPQHF.

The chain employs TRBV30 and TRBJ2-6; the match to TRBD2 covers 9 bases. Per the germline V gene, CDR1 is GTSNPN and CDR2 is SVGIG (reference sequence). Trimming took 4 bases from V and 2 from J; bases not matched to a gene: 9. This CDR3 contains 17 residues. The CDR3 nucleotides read TGTGCCTGGAATTTAGCGGGAGAGGGCCCTGGGGCCAACGTCCTGACTTTC. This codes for CAWNLAGEGPGANVLTF.

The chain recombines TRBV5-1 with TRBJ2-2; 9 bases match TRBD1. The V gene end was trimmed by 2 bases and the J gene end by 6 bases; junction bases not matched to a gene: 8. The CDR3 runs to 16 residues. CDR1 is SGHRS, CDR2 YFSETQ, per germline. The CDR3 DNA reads TGCGCCAGCAGCTTTGGACAGGGGTCGAAACCCGGGGAGCTGTTTTTT. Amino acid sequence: CASSFGQGSKPGELFF.